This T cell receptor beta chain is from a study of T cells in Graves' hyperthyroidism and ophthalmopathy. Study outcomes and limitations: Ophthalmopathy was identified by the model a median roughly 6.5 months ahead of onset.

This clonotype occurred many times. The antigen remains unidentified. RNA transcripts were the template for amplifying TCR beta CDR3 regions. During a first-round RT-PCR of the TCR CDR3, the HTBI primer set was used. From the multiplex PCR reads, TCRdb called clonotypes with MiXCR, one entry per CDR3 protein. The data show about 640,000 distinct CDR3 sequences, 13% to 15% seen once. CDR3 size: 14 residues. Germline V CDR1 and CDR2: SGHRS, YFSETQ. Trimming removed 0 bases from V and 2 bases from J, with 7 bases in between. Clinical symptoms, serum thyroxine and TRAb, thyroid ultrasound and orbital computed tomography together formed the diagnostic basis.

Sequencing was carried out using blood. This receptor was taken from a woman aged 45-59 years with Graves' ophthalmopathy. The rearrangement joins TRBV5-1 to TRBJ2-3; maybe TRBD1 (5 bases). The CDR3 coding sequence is TGCGCCAGCAGCTTGGGCAGGGACACAGATACGCAGTATTTT. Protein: CASSLGRDTDTQYF.